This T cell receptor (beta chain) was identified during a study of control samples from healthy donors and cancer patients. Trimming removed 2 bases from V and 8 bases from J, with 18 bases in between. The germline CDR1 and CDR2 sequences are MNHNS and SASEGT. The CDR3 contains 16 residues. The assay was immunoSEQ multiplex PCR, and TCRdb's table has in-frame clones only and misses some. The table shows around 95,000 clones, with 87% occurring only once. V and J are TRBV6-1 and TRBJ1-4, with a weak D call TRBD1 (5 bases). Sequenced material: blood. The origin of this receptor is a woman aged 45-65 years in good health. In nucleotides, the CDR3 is TGTGCCAGCAGTGAATCCCACGGGGGGTTCGGAGAAAAACTGTTTTTT. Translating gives CASSESHGGFGEKLFF.